This T cell receptor (beta chain) was obtained from a study of blood T cells in healthy people across ages. Study results and limitations: Unknown CMV status may confound age-related changes in expanded clones. TCR beta diversity was tightly associated with the proportion of naive T cells.

Sample-barcoded 5' priming and a J-beta primer mix drove a second PCR of about 6 to 11 cycles. Every cDNA molecule carried a tag from a template-switch adaptor bearing 12 random nucleotides. TCRdb passed the 5' RACE reads through MiXCR, listing each CDR3 protein once. The table shows roughly 1.5 million distinct CDR3 sequences, with approximately 43% occurring only once. Per the germline V gene, CDR1 is LNHDA and CDR2 is SQIVND (reference sequence). Losses at the gene ends were 6 bases for V and 0 bases for J; bases not matched to a gene: 8. The CDR3 length is 15 residues. Total RNA extracted from each sample amounted to at least 6 micrograms. With respect to this clonotype: The antigen remains undetermined.

The source material was blood. The TCR comes from a woman younger than 30 in good health. The rearrangement uses TRBV19 and TRBJ2-7; 7 nucleotides agree with TRBD1. The CDR3 region has the DNA TGTGCCAGTAGCCCGGGACAGACCCTCTCCTACGAGCAGTACTTC. It specifies CASSPGQTLSYEQYF.